Following are 22 T cell receptor beta chains from one sample sequenced in a study of neurological immune-mediated disorders. MiXCR, applied by TCRdb to the 5' RACE reads, yields one record per CDR3 protein. The sample has under 85,000 distinct CDR3 sequences, around an eighth seen once. The sample comprised PBMCs. The receptors were sampled from a woman in her 50s in good health.

This clonotype was counted many times. J is TRBJ1-5 and V is TRBV20-1; perhaps TRBD1 as D (6 bases). V shed 6 bases and J shed 6 bases, with 15 bases lying between them. CDR1 DFQATT and CDR2 SNEGSKA come from the germline V gene (reference sequence). This CDR3 comprises 13 residues. The CDR3 here is CSAPSGGGQPQHF. The CDR3 DNA is TGCAGTGCCCCCAGTGGGGGCGGTCAGCCCCAGCATTTT.

This clonotype was seen at least ten times. The chain combines TRBV10-3 with TRBJ1-2; D remains unclear. Germline V lookup: CDR1 ENHRY, CDR2 SYGVKD. The CDR3 extends over 14 amino acids. Between the trimmed V and J ends, which lost 0 bases and 8 bases, there was a span of 13 bases. CDR3 coding DNA: TGTGCCATCAGTGAGTCCGTTCCCACTTGGGGCTACACCTTC. Translating it yields CAISESVPTWGYTF.

J is TRBJ2-5 and V is TRBV29-1, with 8 positions matching TRBD2. CDR3 length equals 15 residues. Germline CDR1 and CDR2: SQVTM and ANQGSEA. The junction had 11 bases not matched to a gene; V was cut back by 4 bases and J by 4 bases. For the CDR3, the DNA is TGCAGCGTTGTGCGGGGGGCGGTCAGTGGAGAGACCCAGTACTTC. Amino acids: CSVVRGAVSGETQYF.

In this sample, this clonotype turned up many times. The chain has TRBV5-1 and TRBJ1-1, with D uncertain. The CDR3 runs to 17 residues. Trimming shortened V by 0 bases and J by 0 bases, and 15 bases separated the two germline ends. Germline values: CDR1 SGHRS, CDR2 YFSETQ. CDR3 nucleotide sequence: TGCGCCAGCAGCTTGGACCCCCAGACGGACTTGAACACTGAAGCTTTCTTT. It translates to CASSLDPQTDLNTEAFF.

This clonotype was seen repeatedly, ten times or more. The J gene is TRBJ1-2, the V gene TRBV7-2; D is possibly TRBD1 (6 bases). The V and J ends lost 1 base and 6 bases respectively, with 9 bases between them. The germline V gene encodes CDR1 SGHTA and CDR2 FQGNSA. CDR3 length: 13 residues. This CDR3 reads CASSLDKGDGYTF. The CDR3, as DNA: TGTGCCAGCAGCTTAGATAAGGGGGATGGCTACACCTTC.

This clonotype came up many times. This chain joins TRBV11-1 and TRBJ2-3; the match to TRBD2 covers 8 bases. The CDR3 has 14 amino acids. Germline CDR1 SGHAT, CDR2 FQDESV (reference sequence). Trimming at V came to 0 bases and at J to 15 bases, leaving 11 bases not matched to a gene. The chain's CDR3 is CASSLARGTSFPYF. The CDR3 DNA sequence: TGTGCCAGCAGCTTAGCGAGGGGGACTAGTTTCCCTTATTTT.

This clonotype has ten or more counts. The CDR3 DNA reads as TGTGCCAGCAGCTCAGCCGCTCAGCGGGGAGAGACGGATGAGCAGTTCTTC. Residues: CASSSAAQRGETDEQFF. J is TRBJ2-1 and V is TRBV7-2; 7 positions match TRBD2. In germline, CDR1 is SGHTA, CDR2 FQGNSA. Unmatched junction bases numbered 17, after V lost 4 bases and J lost 8 bases. The CDR3 length is 17 residues.

The table lists this clonotype with many counts. The rearrangement uses TRBV11-2 and TRBJ1-1; 9 nucleotides line up with TRBD1. Trimming at V came to 5 bases and at J to 4 bases, leaving 8 bases not matched to a gene. The germline V gene has CDR1 SGHAT and CDR2 FQNNGV. The CDR3 length is 15 residues. CDR3 nucleotides: TGTGCCAGCAGCGCTACAGGGGGCTTACTCACTGAAGCTTTCTTT. Its protein is CASSATGGLLTEAFF.

Only one count was recorded for this clonotype. The junction shows a germline mismatch at one end, possibly a read error. V is TRBV9 and J is TRBJ2-3; D possibly corresponds to TRBD2 (6 bases). Germline V gene lookup returns CDR1 SGDLS and CDR2 YYNGEE. The CDR3 has 15 amino acids. The CDR3 DNA reads TGTTCCAGCAGCGTGGACCGGGGGAGCACAGATACACAGTATTTT. As protein: CSSSVDRGSTDTQYF.

This clonotype was seen once. A clone one base away is much larger, so this may be a read error. Here the CDR3 DNA reads TGTACCAGCGCGAGAGGGGGGGGCACTGAAGCTTTCTTT. It translates to CTSARGGGTEAFF. The V gene is TRBV19, the J gene TRBJ1-1; possible D gene TRBD1, 6 bases. The CDR3 has 13 amino acids. The germline gives CDR1 LNHDA, CDR2 SQIVND (reference sequence).

This clonotype has at least ten counts. This chain joins TRBV5-1 and TRBJ2-1; 11 bases align to TRBD1. Trimming cost V 4 bases and J 3 bases; bases outside gene matches: 6. Germline V gene sequence: CDR1 SGHRS, CDR2 YFSETQ. The CDR3 runs 16 residues. CDR3 DNA sequence: TGCGCCAGCAGCCCCGGCGGGACAGGGGGCTACAATGAGCAGTTCTTC. It yields the protein CASSPGGTGGYNEQFF.

This clonotype was counted many times. This chain joins TRBV2 and TRBJ2-1, with a tentative D call TRBD1 (5 bases). The CDR3 extends over 13 amino acids. Trimming cost V 7 bases and J 5 bases, with 12 bases left between them. The V gene's germline CDR1 is SNHLY and CDR2 FYNNEI. The CDR3 DNA reads as TGTGCCAGCATTGCAGACAGAAACAATGAGCAGTTCTTC. Protein: CASIADRNNEQFF.

This clonotype was seen repeatedly, ten times or more. The chain has TRBV2 and TRBJ1-2; TRBD1 agrees at 10 bases. Unmatched junction bases numbered 10, after V lost 6 bases and J lost 9 bases. This CDR3 comprises 14 residues. CDR1 SNHLY and CDR2 FYNNEI come from the germline V gene. The CDR3 region has the DNA TGTGCCAGCAGCCCGGGACAGGGGACGGAGCGCTACACCTTC. This translates into CASSPGQGTERYTF. The variable domain in full, with the rest retrieved from reference TRBV2 and TRBJ1-2, is EPEVTQTPSHQVTQMGQEVILRCVPISNHLYFYWYRQILGQKVEFLVSFYNNEISEKSEIFDDQFSVERPDGSNFTLKIRSTKLEDSAMYFCASSPGQGTERYTFGSGTRLTVV.

This clonotype was counted many times. The chain joins TRBV7-9 to TRBJ1-2, with D tentatively TRBD1 (6 bases). Trimming took off 2 bases at V and 2 bases at J, with 12 bases between the two ends. This CDR3 is 15 amino acids long. Germline V CDR1 and CDR2: SEHNR, FQNEAQ (reference sequence). CDR3 protein: CASSLTGRSNYGYTF. In DNA form, the CDR3 reads TGTGCCAGCAGCTTAACAGGGAGGTCCAACTATGGCTACACCTTC.

Many counts were recorded for this clonotype. The rearrangement joins TRBV20-1 to TRBJ1-5; D perhaps matches TRBD1 (5 bases). Germline CDR1 and CDR2: DFQATT and SNEGSKA (reference sequence). This CDR3 has 15 amino acids. V was trimmed by 0 bases and J by 8 bases, leaving 17 bases between them. This CDR3 is CSARDRSRAPEPQHF. The CDR3, as DNA: TGCAGTGCTAGAGATCGATCCAGGGCGCCGGAGCCCCAGCATTTT.

This clonotype was recorded at least ten times. This chain joins TRBV5-1 and TRBJ2-3; tentative D call: TRBD2 (7 bases). The V gene's germline CDR1 is SGHRS and CDR2 YFSETQ. Trimming cost V 4 bases and J 4 bases, with 16 bases left between them. CDR3 size: 15 residues. In DNA form, the CDR3 reads TGCGCCAGCAGCCCTGGGGGGGCGATTCCAGATACGCAGTATTTT. Protein sequence: CASSPGGAIPDTQYF.

This clonotype appeared many times. The gene calls are TRBV24-1 and TRBJ1-5; 11 nucleotides align to TRBD1. The CDR3 covers 15 residues. Germline V CDR1 and CDR2: KGHDR, SFDVKD. V shed 5 bases, J shed 9 bases, and the junction held 8 bases outside the gene matches. CDR3 nucleotide sequence: TGTGCCACCAGTGGGACAGGGGGCGCGGATAGGCCCCAGCATTTT. It translates to CATSGTGGADRPQHF.

Regarding this clonotype: A read error is possible here, since a much larger clone lies one base away. The chain combines TRBV20-1 with TRBJ2-1; no reliable D call. The germline CDR1 and CDR2 sequences are DFQATT and SNEGSKA (reference sequence). The CDR3 is 17 residues long. V dropped 4 bases and J dropped 8 bases, with 27 bases sitting between them. CDR3 residues: CSATSGPLAPGWDEQFF. CDR3 sequence (DNA): TGCAGTGCTACCTCCGGCCCCCTTGCCCCCGGTTGGGATGAGCAGTTCTTC.

This clonotype was seen many times. J is TRBJ2-7 and V is TRBV14; D tentatively fits TRBD1 or TRBD2 (5 bases each). Germline CDR1 SGHDN, CDR2 FVKESK. V lost 0 bases and J lost 7, with 13 bases in between. The CDR3 sequence is 14 residues long. The CDR3 region has the DNA TGTGCCAGCAGCCAAGATGGGACGGGAAGGGAGCAGTACTTC. Protein: CASSQDGTGREQYF. Complete variable domain (other parts from reference TRBV14 and TRBJ2-7): EAGVTQFPSHSVIEKGQTVTLRCDPISGHDNLYWYRRVMGKEIKFLLHFVKESKQDESGMPNNRFLAERTGGTYSTLKVQPAELEDSGVYFCASSQDGTGREQYFGPGTRLTVT.

The table lists this clonotype with many counts. The chain joins TRBV5-5 to TRBJ2-5; TRBD1 matches at 7 bases. With 1 base clipped from V and 5 bases from J, the junction kept 8 bases outside the gene matches. Germline CDR1 is SGHKS and CDR2 is YYEKEE (reference sequence). This CDR3 has 15 amino acids. CDR3: CASSLSRGISETQYF. The CDR3 region has the DNA TGTGCCAGCAGCTTGTCCAGGGGGATATCGGAGACCCAGTACTTC.

This clonotype was detected only a few times. The gene calls are TRBV27 and TRBJ1-1, with D possibly matching TRBD1 (5 bases). Trimming cost V 5 bases and J 6 bases, with 16 bases left between them. The CDR3 totals 14 residues. The germline V gene has CDR1 MNHEY and CDR2 SMNVEV (reference sequence). The CDR3 DNA follows: TGTGCCAGCAGTCCCCGACAGCGGTCCGCTGAAGCTTTCTTT. Protein sequence: CASSPRQRSAEAFF.

This clonotype showed up many times. The chain links TRBV12-3 or TRBV12-4 to TRBJ2-1, with 14 bases matching TRBD2. The CDR3 totals 14 residues. The ends lost 5 bases at V and 10 bases at J; junction bases unmatched: 4. This chain's CDR3 is CASSLRTSGREQFF. CDR3 DNA: TGTGCCAGCAGTCTAAGGACTAGCGGGAGGGAGCAGTTCTTC.